A single sample is the source of the 18 T cell receptor beta chains below, sequenced in a study of blood T cell repertoires in COVID-19. This table comes from immunoSEQ multiplex PCR, and its TCRdb copy is limited to in-frame clones, with some not included. The table shows roughly 68,000 clones, with 70% to 90% occurring only once. The sample taken for sequencing was peripheral blood. The receptors shown here come from a woman aged 50 to 60 with COVID-19, enrolled during active disease.

The chain recombines TRBV28 with TRBJ1-2, with D hard to call. CDR1 and CDR2 (germline): MDHEN, SYDVKM. The CDR3 runs to 13 residues. The V end lost 2 bases, the J end lost 6 bases, and 10 bases lay between the germline ends. This CDR3 reads CASSLIGKDGYTF. Here the CDR3 DNA reads TGTGCCAGCAGTTTAATCGGGAAGGATGGCTACACCTTC.

V and J are TRBV4-1 and TRBJ2-5; 10 bases map to TRBD2. V trimming: 0 bases; J trimming: 4 bases; junction bases outside the gene matches: 8. This CDR3 comprises 17 residues. Germline CDR1 is MGHRA and CDR2 is YSYEKL. The CDR3 nucleotides are TGCGCCAGCAGCCAAGAACGGAGCGGGAGGGCCGGAGAGACCCAGTACTTC. It specifies CASSQERSGRAGETQYF.

The chain combines TRBV15 with TRBJ1-2; 12 nucleotides line up with TRBD1. Germline values: CDR1 LNHNV, CDR2 YYDKDF (reference sequence). The CDR3 is 17 amino acids. V shed 0 bases, J shed 4 bases, and the junction held 6 bases outside the gene matches. This CDR3 is CATSRDSGTGGIYGYTF. CDR3 nucleotide sequence: TGTGCCACCAGCAGAGATTCCGGGACAGGGGGCATCTATGGCTACACCTTC.

This rearrangement joins TRBV4-1 to TRBJ1-6, with 9 bases matching TRBD1. This CDR3 is built from 15 residues. Germline loops: CDR1 MGHRA, CDR2 YSYEKL. V lost 0 bases to trimming and J lost 7 bases; unmatched junction nucleotides: 1. In DNA form, the CDR3 reads TGCGCCAGCAGCCAAGAGACAGGGGGAAATTCACCCCTCCACTTT. It is translated as CASSQETGGNSPLHF.

The chain couples TRBV5-1 to TRBJ2-7, with D uncertain. Looked up from germline, CDR1 is SGHRS and CDR2 is YFSETQ. The CDR3 is 12 amino acids. The V gene lost 0 bases and the J gene lost 11 bases, with 12 bases spanning the gap. This CDR3 reads CASSLDAREKYF. The DNA for the CDR3 is TGCGCCAGCAGCTTGGACGCCCGAGAGAAGTACTTC.

The J gene is TRBJ2-1, the V gene TRBV6-6; D is perhaps TRBD2 (5 bases). V was trimmed by 4 bases and J by 10 bases, leaving 11 bases between them. The V gene's germline CDR1 is MNHNY and CDR2 SVGAGI (reference sequence). The CDR3 is 12 amino acids. The CDR3 nucleotides read TGTGCCAGCAGTTTACGGGGTCGGGAGCAGTTCTTC. This sequence encodes CASSLRGREQFF.

The chain carries TRBV24-1 and TRBJ2-5; 7 bases agree with TRBD1. V was pared by 4 bases and J by 6 bases, with 7 bases of the junction left unmatched. Germline V gives CDR1 KGHDR, CDR2 SFDVKD. This CDR3 is 14 amino acids long. The CDR3 DNA follows: TGTGCCACCAGTGAAGGCAGGGGGAGACAGACCCAGTACTTC. This codes for CATSEGRGRQTQYF.

CDR3 DNA: TGCGCCAGCAGTGGTGGCATCAGTGAAAAACTGTTTTTT. Translating it yields CASSGGISEKLFF. The chain has TRBV10-2 and TRBJ1-4; D is ambiguous. Looked up from germline, CDR1 is WSHSY and CDR2 is SAAADI. The V end was cut by 4 bases, the J end by 7 bases, with 10 bases between. The CDR3 consists of 13 residues.

The genes are TRBV30 and TRBJ1-1; D is perhaps TRBD1 (5 bases). Between the trimmed V and J ends, which lost 0 bases and 0 bases, there was a span of 11 bases. CDR1 and CDR2 from the germline V gene are GTSNPN and SVGIG (reference sequence). The length of the CDR3 is 15 residues. CDR3 DNA sequence: TGTGCCTGGAGTGTCCTCCGGGGGTTGAACACTGAAGCTTTCTTT. Residues: CAWSVLRGLNTEAFF. Based on the CDR3 plus reference TRBV30 and TRBJ1-1, the full variable domain is SQTIHQWPATLVQPVGSPLSLECTVEGTSNPNLYWYRQAAGRGLQLLFYSVGIGQISSEVPQNLSASRPQDRQFILSSKKLLLSDSGFYLCAWSVLRGLNTEAFFGQGTRLTVV.

The chain joins TRBV5-1 to TRBJ2-1; 10 bases fit TRBD2. The CDR3 runs to 15 residues. Germline V gene data show CDR1 as SGHRS and CDR2 as YFSETQ. The J segment lost 8 bases and the V segment lost 0 bases, leaving 5 bases of the junction unmatched. The CDR3 region is CASSLAASGSDEQFF. The CDR3 region has the DNA TGCGCCAGCAGCTTGGCGGCTAGCGGGAGTGATGAGCAGTTCTTC. Based on the CDR3 plus reference TRBV5-1 and TRBJ2-1, the full variable domain is KAGVTQTPRYLIKTRGQQVTLSCSPISGHRSVSWYQQTPGQGLQFLFEYFSETQRNKGNFPGRFSGRQFSNSRSEMNVSTLELGDSALYLCASSLAASGSDEQFFGPGTRLTVL.

The chain employs TRBV2 and TRBJ2-2; 13 bases line up with TRBD2. The germline V gene has CDR1 SNHLY and CDR2 FYNNEI. V gave up 6 bases and J gave up 5 bases; unmatched junction bases: 0. This CDR3 region has 14 residues. CDR3 in amino acids: CASRGLAGTGELFF. The CDR3 nucleotides read TGTGCCAGCAGGGGACTAGCGGGAACCGGGGAGCTGTTTTTT.

The gene calls are TRBV5-4 and TRBJ1-5; 7 nucleotides line up with TRBD1. In germline, CDR1 is SGHNT, CDR2 YYREEE (reference sequence). The CDR3 length is 13 residues. V lost 4 bases and J lost 5; bases outside the gene matches: 3. CDR3 DNA: TGTGCCAGCAGCATCGACAGGGATCAGCCCCAGCATTTT. It is translated as CASSIDRDQPQHF.

The J gene is TRBJ2-3, the V gene TRBV7-2; 7 positions agree with TRBD2. CDR1 and CDR2 (germline): SGHTA, FQGNSA. The CDR3 runs to 15 residues. Trimming at V came to 5 bases and at J to 1 base, leaving 6 bases not matched to a gene. DNA of the CDR3: TGTGCCAGCAGCGCCAGCGGGAAAGGCACAGATACGCAGTATTTT. Protein: CASSASGKGTDTQYF.

This chain links TRBV5-1 with TRBJ1-1; TRBD1 matches 9 bases. The CDR3 is 16 residues long. After removal of 4 bases from V and 0 bases from J, the junction contained 7 bases not matched to a gene. CDR1 SGHRS and CDR2 YFSETQ come from the germline V gene. The CDR3 spells CASSGGTGSLNTEAFF. The CDR3 DNA reads TGCGCCAGCAGCGGCGGGACAGGGTCATTGAACACTGAAGCTTTCTTT.

V is TRBV25-1 and J is TRBJ2-1, with D hard to call. Trimming removed 3 bases from V and 5 bases from J, with 8 bases in between. Germline V CDR1 and CDR2: MGHDK, SYGVNS. CDR3 size: 13 residues. The CDR3, as DNA: TGTGCCAGCAGTGATGGAGTGAACAATGAGCAGTTCTTC. It yields the protein CASSDGVNNEQFF.

In its sample, this clone was seen a few times. V usage is TRBV6-2 or TRBV6-3 and J usage is TRBJ2-7; the D gene is possibly TRBD1 (7 bases). CDR1 MNHEY and CDR2 SVGEGT come from the germline V gene. The CDR3 has 13 residues. The V end was cut by 2 bases, the J end by 8 bases, with 13 bases between. CDR3: CASSYVEGAQQYF. The CDR3, as DNA: TGTGCCAGCAGTTACGTGGAGGGGGCGCAGCAGTACTTC.

This chain uses TRBV4-2 with TRBJ1-5; D is unresolved. The V gene's germline CDR1 is LGHNA and CDR2 YNFKEQ. The CDR3 runs 16 residues. The V end was cut by 3 bases, the J end by 3 bases, with 15 bases between. CDR3 in amino acids: CASSQDSPDSNQPQHF. CDR3 nucleotide sequence: TGTGCCAGCAGCCAGGACTCCCCGGATTCCAATCAGCCCCAGCATTTT.

The chain joins TRBV5-6 to TRBJ2-4; 8 bases line up with TRBD1. The ends lost 2 bases at V and 3 bases at J; junction bases unmatched: 4. The CDR3 is 15 residues long. Germline V lookup: CDR1 SGHDT, CDR2 YYEEEE. The CDR3: CASSFLQGDKNIQYF. CDR3 sequence (DNA): TGTGCCAGCAGCTTTCTACAGGGGGACAAAAACATTCAGTACTTC.